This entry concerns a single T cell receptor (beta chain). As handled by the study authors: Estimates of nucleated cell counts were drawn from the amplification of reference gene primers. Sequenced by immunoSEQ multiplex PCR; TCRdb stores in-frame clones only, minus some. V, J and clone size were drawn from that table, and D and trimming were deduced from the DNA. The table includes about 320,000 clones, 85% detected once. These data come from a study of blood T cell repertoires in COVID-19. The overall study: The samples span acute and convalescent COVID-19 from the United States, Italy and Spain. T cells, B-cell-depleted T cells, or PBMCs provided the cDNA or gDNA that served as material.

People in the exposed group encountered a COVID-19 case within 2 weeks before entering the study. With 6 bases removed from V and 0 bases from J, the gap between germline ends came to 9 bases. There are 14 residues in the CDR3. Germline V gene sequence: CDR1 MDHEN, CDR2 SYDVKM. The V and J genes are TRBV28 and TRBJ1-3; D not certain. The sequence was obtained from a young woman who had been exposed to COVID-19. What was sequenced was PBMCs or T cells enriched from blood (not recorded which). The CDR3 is CASSESGSGNTIYF. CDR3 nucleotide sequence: TGTGCCAGCAGCGAGTCGGGCTCTGGAAACACCATATATTTT.